This T cell receptor (beta chain) was retrieved from a study of cytomegalovirus exposure and HLA in healthy donors. Overall study results and limits: An ancestry cluster, one associated with Asian ancestry, reportedly showed fewer N-insertions than the 666-donor mean in a later analysis. TCR beta V- and J-gene trimming was later associated with a missense DCLRE1C variant. Later analysis identified several of the most significant clusters that appeared linked to common viral pathogens.

Use of 60 Vbeta and 13 Jbeta primers characterized the PCR. Clones were sequenced by immunoSEQ multiplex PCR, and TCRdb holds only the in-frame ones, with some missing. The repertoire includes 140,000 or so clones, 65% to 85% of them detected once, and more than 3.5% sits in the top ten. This clone was seen just once. Its antigen is currently unknown. This sequence was found in a middle-aged woman in good health and CMV-seropositive. The sequencing input was PBMCs.

CDR3 DNA: TGTGCCTGGAGTGTACATCGAGTGAGACAGGGGGCTTCCGGGGAGCTGTTTTTT. Translated: CAWSVHRVRQGASGELFF. The gene calls are TRBV30 and TRBJ2-2, with 10 bases identical to TRBD1. V trimming: 0 bases; J trimming: 6 bases; junction bases outside the gene matches: 13. Germline V lookup: CDR1 GTSNPN, CDR2 SVGIG (reference sequence). CDR3 length: 18 residues.